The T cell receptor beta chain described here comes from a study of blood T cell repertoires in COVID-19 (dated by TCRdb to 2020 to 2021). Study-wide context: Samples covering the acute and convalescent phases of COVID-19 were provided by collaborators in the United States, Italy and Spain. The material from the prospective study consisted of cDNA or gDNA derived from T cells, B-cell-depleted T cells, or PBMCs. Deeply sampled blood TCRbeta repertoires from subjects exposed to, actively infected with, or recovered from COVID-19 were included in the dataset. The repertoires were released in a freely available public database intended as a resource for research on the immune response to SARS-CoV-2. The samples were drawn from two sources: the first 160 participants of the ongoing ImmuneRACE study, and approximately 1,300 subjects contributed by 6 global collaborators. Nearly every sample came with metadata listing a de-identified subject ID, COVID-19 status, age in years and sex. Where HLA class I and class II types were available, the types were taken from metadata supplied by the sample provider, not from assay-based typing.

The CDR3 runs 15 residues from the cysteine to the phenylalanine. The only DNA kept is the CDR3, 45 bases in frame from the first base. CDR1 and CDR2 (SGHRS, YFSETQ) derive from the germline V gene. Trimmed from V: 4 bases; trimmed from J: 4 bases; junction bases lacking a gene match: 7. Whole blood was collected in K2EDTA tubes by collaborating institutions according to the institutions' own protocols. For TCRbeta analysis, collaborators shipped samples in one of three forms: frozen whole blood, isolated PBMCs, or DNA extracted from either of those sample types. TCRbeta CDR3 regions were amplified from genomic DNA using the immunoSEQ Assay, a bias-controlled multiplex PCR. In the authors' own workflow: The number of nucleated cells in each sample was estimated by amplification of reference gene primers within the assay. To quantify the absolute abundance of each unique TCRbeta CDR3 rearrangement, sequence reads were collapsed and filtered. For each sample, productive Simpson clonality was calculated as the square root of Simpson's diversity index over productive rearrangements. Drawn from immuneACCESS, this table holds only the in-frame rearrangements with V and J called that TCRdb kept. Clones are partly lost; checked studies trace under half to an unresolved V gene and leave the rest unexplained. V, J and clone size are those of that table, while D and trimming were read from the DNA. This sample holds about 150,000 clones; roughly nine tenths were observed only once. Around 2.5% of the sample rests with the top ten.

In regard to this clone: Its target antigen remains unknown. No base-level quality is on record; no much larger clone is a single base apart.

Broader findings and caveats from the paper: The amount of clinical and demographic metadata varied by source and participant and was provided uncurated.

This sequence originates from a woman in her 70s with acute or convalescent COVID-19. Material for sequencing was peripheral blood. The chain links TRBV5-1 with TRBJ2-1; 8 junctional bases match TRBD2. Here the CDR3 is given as CASSPERGPYNEQFF. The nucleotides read TGCGCCAGCAGCCCAGAGCGGGGGCCGTACAATGAGCAGTTCTTC.